A single sample gave rise to the 19 T cell receptor beta chains below, sequenced in a study of shared clonotypes between healthy human individuals. TCRdb keeps only in-frame clones here, not all; method: immunoSEQ multiplex PCR. The sample lists 2 million to 2.5 million clones, 85% to 95% occurring once. The sequencing input was naive CD4+ T cells sorted from blood. Specified subset: CD45RA+ positively selected. The receptor source for this set is a young man in good health.

The V gene is TRBV7-2, the J gene TRBJ1-6; 11 nucleotides match TRBD1. There are 18 residues in the CDR3. Trimming removed 5 bases from V and 7 bases from J; junction bases left unmatched: 13. The germline V gene has CDR1 SGHTA and CDR2 FQGNSA. CDR3 amino acids: CASSPQLRTGGWNSPLHF. CDR3 in DNA: TGTGCCAGCAGCCCGCAACTTCGGACAGGGGGCTGGAATTCACCCCTCCACTTT.

This chain links TRBV28 with TRBJ1-4, with D possibly matching TRBD1 (5 bases). V gave up 7 bases and J gave up 8 bases, with 11 bases separating them. The CDR3 covers 12 residues. Germline CDR1 and CDR2: MDHEN and SYDVKM. CDR3 amino acids: CASNIRQEKLFF. CDR3 in DNA: TGTGCCAGCAATATACGACAGGAAAAACTGTTTTTT.

The chain is built from TRBV9 and TRBJ2-4; TRBD2 agrees at 10 bases. The CDR3 consists of 18 residues. After removal of 3 bases from V and 8 bases from J, the junction contained 17 bases not matched to a gene. Germline V lookup: CDR1 SGDLS, CDR2 YYNGEE. CDR3 sequence reads: CASSATFSGLAGDDIQYF. In nucleotides, the CDR3 is TGTGCCAGCAGCGCGACCTTCTCGGGGCTAGCGGGAGACGACATTCAGTACTTC.

The V and J genes are TRBV7-2 and TRBJ2-5; possibly TRBD2 for D (6 bases). Germline CDR1 is SGHTA and CDR2 is FQGNSA. CDR3 length: 14 residues. V dropped 1 base and J dropped 3 bases, with 9 bases sitting between them. The CDR3 reads CASSLVSGEETQYF. The CDR3, as DNA: TGTGCCAGCAGCTTAGTTAGCGGAGAAGAGACCCAGTACTTC.

The V gene is TRBV30, the J gene TRBJ1-3; D is uncertain. The CDR3 runs 13 residues. The V end was cut by 4 bases, the J end by 4 bases, with 11 bases between. Per germline, CDR1 GTSNPN and CDR2 SVGIG (reference sequence). The CDR3 DNA follows: TGTGCCTGGACTAAGGGCGGAGGAAACACCATATATTTT. Protein sequence: CAWTKGGGNTIYF.

The V gene is TRBV5-1, the J gene TRBJ1-1; a possible D gene is TRBD1 (6 bases). Germline assignment: CDR1 SGHRS and CDR2 YFSETQ. V lost 6 bases and J 6 bases, leaving 18 bases between the germline ends. The CDR3 sequence is 14 residues long. This CDR3 reads CASTFDGGRAEAFF. CDR3 nucleotide sequence: TGCGCCAGCACCTTCGATGGGGGCAGGGCTGAAGCTTTCTTT.

The chain has TRBV5-1 and TRBJ2-5, with D unresolved. Germline lookup yields CDR1 SGHRS and CDR2 YFSETQ. Trimming took off 4 bases at V and 4 bases at J, with 14 bases between the two ends. The CDR3 consists of 14 residues. This chain's CDR3 is CASSPRLVGETQYF. DNA for the CDR3: TGCGCCAGCAGCCCCCGGCTAGTAGGAGAGACCCAGTACTTC.

The chain has TRBV7-3 and TRBJ2-5; no definite D call. Deletions cut 1 base from V and 0 bases from J, with 9 bases between. The germline CDR1 and CDR2 sequences are SGHTA and FQGTGA. CDR3 length equals 15 residues. The CDR3 nucleotides read TGTGCCAGCAGCTTAAACGGTTTAAACCAAGAGACCCAGTACTTC. It yields the protein CASSLNGLNQETQYF.

This clone was picked up a small number of times. This same CDR3 is encoded by further DNA sequences in the sample. The chain combines TRBV30 with TRBJ1-1; D not resolved. The CDR3 consists of 11 residues. From germline, CDR1 is GTSNPN and CDR2 SVGIG (reference sequence). V was trimmed by 0 bases and J by 1 base, leaving 0 bases between them. CDR3 region: CAWSVNTEAFF. The CDR3 coding sequence is TGTGCCTGGAGTGTGAACACTGAAGCTTTCTTT.

On this clone itself: At one end the junction does not follow the germline gene, possibly because of a read error. The gene calls are TRBV7-7 and TRBJ2-2; possibly TRBD1 for D (5 bases). The CDR3 is 14 residues long. From germline, CDR1 is SSHAT and CDR2 FNYEAQ (reference sequence). The CDR3 protein is CASSLRGGTGELFF. In nucleotides, the CDR3 is TGTGCTAGCAGCTTAAGGGGCGGTACCGGGGAGCTGTTTTTT.

The CDR3 DNA follows: TGTGCCAGCCTCAGGGGACAGGGCAATCAGCCCCAGCATTTT. Its protein is CASLRGQGNQPQHF. V and J are TRBV6-1 and TRBJ1-5; 8 bases match TRBD1. The CDR3 totals 14 residues. Germline V gene lookup returns CDR1 MNHNS and CDR2 SASEGT. Unmatched junction bases numbered 5, after V lost 8 bases and J lost 2 bases.

The chain employs TRBV7-2 and TRBJ2-3; no reliable D call. Germline CDR1 reads SGHTA; CDR2 reads FQGNSA. The CDR3 loop spans 16 amino acids. V gave up 1 base and J gave up 6 bases, with 17 bases separating them. The CDR3 region is CASSLGSTRSVDTQYF. As DNA, the CDR3 is TGTGCCAGCAGCTTAGGTTCTACCCGGAGTGTGGATACGCAGTATTTT.

The CDR3 sequence: CAGSGGPSNTEAFF. The CDR3 nucleotides read TGTGCCGGATCAGGGGGCCCCTCGAACACTGAAGCTTTCTTT. The rearrangement joins TRBV28 to TRBJ1-1, with TRBD1 matching 8 bases. CDR3 size: 14 residues. After removal of 11 bases from V and 1 base from J, the junction contained 9 bases not matched to a gene. Germline loops: CDR1 MDHEN, CDR2 SYDVKM.

The rearrangement joins TRBV19 to TRBJ2-3, with TRBD1 matching 9 bases. After removal of 5 bases from V and 4 bases from J, the junction contained 7 bases not matched to a gene. The germline CDR1 and CDR2 sequences are LNHDA and SQIVND (reference sequence). CDR3 size: 15 residues. The CDR3 DNA is TGTGCCAGTAGTTTGGGACAGGGTTTCCCAGATACGCAGTATTTT. It is translated as CASSLGQGFPDTQYF.

CDR3 sequence: CASSSGQDRQSHIQYF. The CDR3 bases are TGTGCCAGCAGCAGTGGACAGGATCGTCAGAGCCACATTCAGTACTTC. The chain recombines TRBV5-4 with TRBJ2-4; 7 nucleotides line up with TRBD1. This CDR3 is built from 16 residues. Germline-derived CDR1 and CDR2 are SGHNT and YYREEE (reference sequence). With 4 bases clipped from V and 8 bases from J, the junction kept 15 bases outside the gene matches.

This sequence joins TRBV6-5 and TRBJ2-7, with D maybe TRBD2 (5 bases). The V end was cut by 0 bases, the J end by 7 bases, with 13 bases between. The CDR3 consists of 14 residues. Looked up from germline, CDR1 is MNHEY and CDR2 is SVGAGI. CDR3 sequence reads: CASSYSPSPGEQYF. The CDR3 nucleotides are TGTGCCAGCAGTTACTCGCCTAGCCCGGGGGAGCAGTACTTC.

Comments on this clone: This sequence may be a read error, since a much larger clone differs from it by one base. Other DNA sequences of this sample code for an identical CDR3. The chain recombines TRBV2 with TRBJ2-3; D is uncertain. Trimming cost V 7 bases and J 2 bases, with 4 bases left between them. Germline-derived CDR1 and CDR2 are SNHLY and FYNNEI. This CDR3 is built from 11 residues. CDR3 sequence reads: CASTLTDTQYF. DNA of the CDR3: TGTGCCAGCACCCTCACAGATACGCAGTATTTT. Filled out from reference TRBV2 and TRBJ2-3, the complete variable domain reads EPEVTQTPSHQVTQMGQEVILRCVPISNHLYFYWYRQILGQKVEFLVSFYNNEISEKSEIFDDQFSVERPDGSNFTLKIRSTKLEDSAMYFCASTLTDTQYFGPGTRLTVL.

This clone was counted once. Germline is not matched at one junction end, which may reflect a read error. V usage is TRBV6-1 and J usage is TRBJ1-5; D call uncertain. Germline CDR1 reads MNHNS; CDR2 reads SASEGT. This CDR3 is built from 13 residues. CDR3 nucleotides: TGTGCCAGCAGGGAAGCCAGCAATCAGCCCCAGCATTTT. Its translation: CASREASNQPQHF.

A note on this clone: This sample includes further DNA sequences coding for the same CDR3. J is TRBJ2-5 and V is TRBV7-9, with D unresolved. CDR1 is SEHNR, CDR2 FQNEAQ, per germline (reference sequence). Trimming removed 1 base at V and 5 bases at J, with 8 bases between. This CDR3 spans 13 amino acids. The CDR3 loop reads CASSLGPVETQYF. The CDR3 DNA reads TGTGCCAGCAGCTTAGGGCCAGTGGAGACCCAGTACTTC.